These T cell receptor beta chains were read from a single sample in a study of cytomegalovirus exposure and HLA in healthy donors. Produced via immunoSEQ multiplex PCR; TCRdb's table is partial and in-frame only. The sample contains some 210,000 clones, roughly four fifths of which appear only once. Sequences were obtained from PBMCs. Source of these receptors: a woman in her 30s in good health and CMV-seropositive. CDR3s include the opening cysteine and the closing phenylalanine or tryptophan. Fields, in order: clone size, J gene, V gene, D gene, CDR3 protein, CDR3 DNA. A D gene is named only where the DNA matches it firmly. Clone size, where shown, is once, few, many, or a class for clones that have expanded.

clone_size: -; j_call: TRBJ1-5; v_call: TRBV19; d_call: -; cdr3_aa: CASSPVHQPQHF; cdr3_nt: TGTGCCAGTAGTCCCGTCCATCAGCCCCAGCATTTT
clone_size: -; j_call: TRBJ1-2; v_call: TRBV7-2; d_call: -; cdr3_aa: CASSSGNRHGYTF; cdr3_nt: TGTGCCAGCAGCTCAGGGAATCGGCATGGCTACACCTTC
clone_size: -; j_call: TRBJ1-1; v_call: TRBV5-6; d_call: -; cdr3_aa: CASSLGARGHTEAFF; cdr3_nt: TGTGCCAGCAGCTTGGGGGCGCGTGGCCACACTGAAGCTTTCTTT
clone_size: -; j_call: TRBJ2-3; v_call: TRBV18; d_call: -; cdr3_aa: CASSPEFDTQYF; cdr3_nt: TGTGCCAGCTCACCCGAGTTTGATACGCAGTATTTT
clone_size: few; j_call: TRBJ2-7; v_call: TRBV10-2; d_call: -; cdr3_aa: CASTQGREQYF; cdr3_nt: TGCGCCAGCACCCAGGGTCGCGAGCAGTACTTC
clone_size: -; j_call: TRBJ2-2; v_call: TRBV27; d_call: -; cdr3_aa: CASMWRGGELFF; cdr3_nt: TGTGCCAGCATGTGGCGGGGAGGGGAGCTGTTTTTT
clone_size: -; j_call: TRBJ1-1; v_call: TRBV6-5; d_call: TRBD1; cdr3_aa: CASFRGQTEAFF; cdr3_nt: TGTGCCAGCTTCAGGGGGCAAACTGAAGCTTTCTTT
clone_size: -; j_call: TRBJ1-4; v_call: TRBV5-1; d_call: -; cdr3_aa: CASSLDRPNEKLFF; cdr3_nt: TGCGCCAGCAGTCTTGACAGACCTAATGAAAAACTGTTTTTT
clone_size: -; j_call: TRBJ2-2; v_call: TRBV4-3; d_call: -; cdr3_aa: CASSQGSWTGELFF; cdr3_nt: TGCGCCAGCAGCCAAGGGAGTTGGACCGGGGAGCTGTTTTTT
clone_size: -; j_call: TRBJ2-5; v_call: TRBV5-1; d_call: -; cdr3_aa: CASSAGQETQYF; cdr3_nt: TGCGCCAGCAGCGCCGGCCAAGAGACCCAGTACTTC
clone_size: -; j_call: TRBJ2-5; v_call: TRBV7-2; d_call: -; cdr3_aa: CASSRSHQETQYF; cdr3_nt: TGTGCCAGCAGCCGCAGTCACCAAGAGACCCAGTACTTC
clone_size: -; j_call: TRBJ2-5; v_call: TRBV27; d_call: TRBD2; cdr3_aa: CASATSGYGETQYF; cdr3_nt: TGTGCCAGCGCCACTAGCGGCTACGGAGAGACCCAGTACTTC
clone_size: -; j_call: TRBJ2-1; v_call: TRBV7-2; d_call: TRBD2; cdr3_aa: CASSSEGTRYNEQFF; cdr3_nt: TGTGCCAGCAGCTCGGAGGGGACTAGATACAATGAGCAGTTCTTC
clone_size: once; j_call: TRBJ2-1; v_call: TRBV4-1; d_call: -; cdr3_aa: CASSQAGDRLNEQFF; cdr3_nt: TGCGCCAGCAGCCAAGCGGGAGATAGGCTCAATGAGCAGTTCTTC
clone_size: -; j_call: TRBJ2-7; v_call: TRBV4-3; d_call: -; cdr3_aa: CASSQYKAGSYEQYF; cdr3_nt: TGCGCCAGCAGCCAATATAAGGCCGGGTCCTACGAGCAGTACTTC
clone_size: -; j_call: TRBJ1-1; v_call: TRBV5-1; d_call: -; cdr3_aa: CASNNRADTEAFF; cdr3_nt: TGCGCCAGCAACAACAGGGCTGACACTGAAGCTTTCTTT
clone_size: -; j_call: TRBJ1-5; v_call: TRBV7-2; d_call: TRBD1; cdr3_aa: CASSPYRGGNQPQHF; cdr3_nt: TGTGCCAGCAGCCCGTACAGGGGTGGCAATCAGCCCCAGCATTTT
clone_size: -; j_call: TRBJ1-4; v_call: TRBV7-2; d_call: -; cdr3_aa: CASSRRGGEAEKLFF; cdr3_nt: TGTGCCAGCAGCCGAAGGGGAGGTGAGGCGGAAAAACTGTTTTTT
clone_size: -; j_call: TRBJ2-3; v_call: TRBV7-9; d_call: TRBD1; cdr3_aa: CSGSLLTGADTQYF; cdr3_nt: TGTTCCGGCAGCTTACTGACAGGGGCAGATACGCAGTATTTT